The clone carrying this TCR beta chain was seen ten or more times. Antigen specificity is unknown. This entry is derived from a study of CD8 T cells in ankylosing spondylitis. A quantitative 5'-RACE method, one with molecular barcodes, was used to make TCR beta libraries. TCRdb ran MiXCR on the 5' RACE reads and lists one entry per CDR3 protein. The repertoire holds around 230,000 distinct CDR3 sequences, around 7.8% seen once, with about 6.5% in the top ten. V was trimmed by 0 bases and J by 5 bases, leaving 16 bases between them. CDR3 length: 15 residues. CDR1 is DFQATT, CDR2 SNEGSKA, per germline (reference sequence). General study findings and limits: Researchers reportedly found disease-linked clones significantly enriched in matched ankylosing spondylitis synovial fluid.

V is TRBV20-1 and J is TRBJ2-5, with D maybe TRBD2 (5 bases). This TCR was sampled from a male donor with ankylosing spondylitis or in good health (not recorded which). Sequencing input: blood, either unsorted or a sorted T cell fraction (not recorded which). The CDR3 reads CSARDTRTVGETQYF. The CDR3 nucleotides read TGCAGTGCTAGAGATACCCGGACTGTGGGGGAGACCCAGTACTTC.